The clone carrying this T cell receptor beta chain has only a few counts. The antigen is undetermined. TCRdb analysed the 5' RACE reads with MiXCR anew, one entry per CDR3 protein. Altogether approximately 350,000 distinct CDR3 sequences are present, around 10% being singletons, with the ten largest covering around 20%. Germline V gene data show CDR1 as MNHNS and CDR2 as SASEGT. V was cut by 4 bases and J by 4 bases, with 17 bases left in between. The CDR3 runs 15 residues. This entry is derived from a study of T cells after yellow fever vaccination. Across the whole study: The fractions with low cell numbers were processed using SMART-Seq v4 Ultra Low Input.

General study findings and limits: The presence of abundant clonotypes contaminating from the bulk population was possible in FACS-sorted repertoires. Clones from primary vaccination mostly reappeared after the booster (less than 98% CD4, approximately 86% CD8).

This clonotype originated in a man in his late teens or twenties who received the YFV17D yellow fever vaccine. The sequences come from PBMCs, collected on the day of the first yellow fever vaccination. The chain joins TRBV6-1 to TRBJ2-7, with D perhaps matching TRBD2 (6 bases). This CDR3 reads CASSARGTYSYEQYF. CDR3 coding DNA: TGTGCCAGCAGTGCCCGGGGGACCTATTCTTACGAGCAGTACTTC.